A single sample is the source of the 27 T cell receptor beta chains below, sequenced in a study of shared clonotypes between healthy human individuals. Generated by immunoSEQ multiplex PCR, the TCRdb table keeps only in-frame clones and is missing some. The table has around 600,000 clones, around 95% seen once. Positively selected for CCR7, the CD45RO-negative cells used as naive CD8 cells excluded terminally differentiated effector memory CD45RA+ cells. Sequenced material: naive CD8+ T cells sorted from blood. These receptors were obtained from a woman younger than 45 in good health.

This rearrangement joins TRBV4-1 to TRBJ2-7, with a possible D match to TRBD1 (7 bases). The germline gives CDR1 MGHRA, CDR2 YSYEKL. The CDR3 extends over 16 amino acids. V lost 0 bases to trimming and J lost 2 bases, with 14 bases between them. The CDR3 reads CASSQDSGRGAYEQYF. The CDR3 nucleotides are TGCGCCAGCAGCCAAGATAGTGGCAGGGGGGCCTACGAGCAGTACTTC.

This rearrangement joins TRBV19 to TRBJ1-3, with TRBD1 as a possible D gene (5 bases). The CDR3 covers 15 residues. Germline CDR1 and CDR2: LNHDA and SQIVND (reference sequence). The germline V and J ends were trimmed by 5 bases and 4 bases, with 15 bases remaining between them. This CDR3 is CASSPLAGLGNTIYF. In nucleotides, the CDR3 is TGTGCCAGTAGTCCCCTCGCAGGGTTAGGAAACACCATATATTTT.

The rearrangement joins TRBV4-2 to TRBJ2-7; TRBD2 matches at 13 bases. The CDR3 extends over 17 amino acids. J gave up 2 bases and V 2 bases, and 6 bases lay outside the gene matches. Per the germline V gene, CDR1 is LGHNA and CDR2 is YNFKEQ. The CDR3 loop is CASSQPPGLAGPYEQYF. The CDR3 nucleotides are TGTGCCAGCAGCCAACCTCCGGGACTAGCGGGACCCTACGAGCAGTACTTC.

V and J are TRBV28 and TRBJ2-7, with D possibly being TRBD1 (5 bases). In germline, CDR1 is MDHEN, CDR2 SYDVKM. The CDR3 covers 14 residues. The V and J ends lost 6 bases and 3 bases respectively, with 15 bases between them. The CDR3 loop reads CASRAQGTIYEQYF. CDR3 in DNA: TGTGCCAGCAGGGCCCAGGGTACTATCTACGAGCAGTACTTC.

In the case of this clone: This sample also contains other DNA sequences that code for the same CDR3. The V call is TRBV9, the J call TRBJ2-3, with D possibly being TRBD2 (6 bases). Deletions cut 3 bases from V and 0 bases from J, with 11 bases between. The CDR3 totals 15 residues. Germline CDR1 SGDLS, CDR2 YYNGEE. The chain's CDR3 is CASSAGTASTDTQYF. Written as DNA, the CDR3 is TGTGCCAGCAGCGCAGGGACTGCTAGCACAGATACGCAGTATTTT.

This clone has only a few counts. The chain links TRBV7-2 to TRBJ1-2; tentative D call: TRBD1 (5 bases). Germline loops: CDR1 SGHTA, CDR2 FQGNSA. This CDR3 spans 10 amino acids. V dropped 6 bases and J dropped 7 bases, with 6 bases sitting between them. The CDR3 here is CASRGGGYTF. The CDR3, as DNA: TGTGCCAGCAGGGGGGGTGGCTACACCTTC.

The chain has TRBV7-3 and TRBJ1-1, with D maybe TRBD1 (5 bases). Germline CDR1 and CDR2: SGHTA and FQGTGA. CDR3 size: 12 residues. V lost 5 bases, J lost 7 bases, and 11 bases lay in between. The CDR3 coding sequence is TGTGCCAGCAGCCAAAACGGGGGTGAAGCTTTCTTT. This encodes CASSQNGGEAFF.

The rearrangement uses TRBV14 and TRBJ2-7; 7 bases are a match to TRBD1. Germline V gives CDR1 SGHDN, CDR2 FVKESK. V shed 1 base, J shed 1 base, and the junction held 7 bases outside the gene matches. The CDR3 has 16 amino acids. The CDR3: CASSQARGPLSYEQYF. For the CDR3, the DNA is TGTGCCAGCAGCCAAGCGAGGGGGCCCCTATCCTACGAGCAGTACTTC.

This clone occurred a few times. J is TRBJ1-2 and V is TRBV30, with 7 bases identical to TRBD1. The CDR3 loop spans 12 amino acids. V was pared by 7 bases and J by 5 bases, with 7 bases of the junction left unmatched. Germline V gives CDR1 GTSNPN, CDR2 SVGIG (reference sequence). The CDR3 sequence: CASNDRAYGYTF. The CDR3 DNA sequence: TGTGCCTCCAACGACAGGGCGTATGGCTACACCTTC.

The CDR3 coding sequence is TGTGCCAGCAGTCCCGGGACTCTGGGGGGGTACGAGCAGTACTTC. It specifies CASSPGTLGGYEQYF. The chain is built from TRBV28 and TRBJ2-7, with TRBD2 matching 7 bases. J gave up 4 bases and V 5 bases, and 11 bases lay outside the gene matches. This CDR3 region has 15 residues. Germline V gives CDR1 MDHEN, CDR2 SYDVKM.

V gene TRBV28 combines with J gene TRBJ2-3, with 8 bases lining up with TRBD2. From germline, CDR1 is MDHEN and CDR2 SYDVKM. This CDR3 spans 19 amino acids. Trimming at V came to 6 bases and at J to 3 bases, leaving 20 bases not matched to a gene. Here the CDR3 reads CASRLPAGELPFTTDTQYF. CDR3 DNA: TGTGCCAGCAGACTGCCAGCGGGAGAACTCCCGTTCACGACAGATACGCAGTATTTT.

The V call is TRBV6-5, the J call TRBJ2-7; possibly TRBD1 or TRBD2 for D (5 bases each). With 0 bases removed from V and 3 bases from J, the gap between germline ends came to 15 bases. The germline V gene has CDR1 MNHEY and CDR2 SVGAGI. CDR3 length: 16 residues. DNA for the CDR3: TGTGCCAGCAGTTACTCTTCAGGGAGTCTGGTCTACGAGCAGTACTTC. Protein product: CASSYSSGSLVYEQYF.

The chain carries TRBV7-7 and TRBJ2-1, with TRBD1 matching over 10 bases. The CDR3 is made up of 21 amino acids. The V segment lost 5 bases and the J segment 7 bases; nucleotides outside the gene matches: 26. Germline V CDR1 and CDR2: SSHAT, FNYEAQ (reference sequence). DNA of the CDR3: TGTGCCAGCAGCCCCGCGACGGGACAGGGGTTCAACGGCCCAGTGGGAAATGAGCAGTTCTTC. Protein sequence: CASSPATGQGFNGPVGNEQFF.

The chain has TRBV5-1 and TRBJ1-4; no clear D. The CDR3 runs to 14 residues. Between the trimmed V and J ends, which lost 4 bases and 7 bases, there was a span of 14 bases. Germline V gives CDR1 SGHRS, CDR2 YFSETQ. CDR3 residues: CASSPTFGSEKLFF. CDR3 DNA: TGCGCCAGCAGCCCCACTTTTGGGAGTGAAAAACTGTTTTTT.

V gene TRBV15 combines with J gene TRBJ1-5, with D hard to call. The CDR3 extends over 14 amino acids. Germline V gives CDR1 LNHNV, CDR2 YYDKDF (reference sequence). V lost 3 bases and J 0 bases, leaving 6 bases between the germline ends. The CDR3: CATSSGDSNQPQHF. DNA for the CDR3: TGTGCCACCAGCAGCGGGGATAGCAATCAGCCCCAGCATTTT.

The chain links TRBV10-2 to TRBJ2-3; D ambiguous. The CDR3 has 13 amino acids. Germline V CDR1 and CDR2: WSHSY, SAAADI. Trimming removed 4 bases from V and 5 bases from J, with 10 bases in between. Here the CDR3 reads CASSVGGGDTQYF. The CDR3 coding sequence is TGCGCCAGCAGTGTGGGCGGTGGAGATACGCAGTATTTT.

The chain couples TRBV11-3 to TRBJ2-2; no definite D call. CDR3 size: 14 residues. Per germline, CDR1 SGHNT and CDR2 YENEEA. The V end lost 4 bases, the J end lost 1 base, and 7 bases lay between the germline ends. CDR3 in amino acids: CASSSLQNTGELFF. CDR3 DNA sequence: TGTGCCAGCAGCTCTCTACAGAACACCGGGGAGCTGTTTTTT.

As DNA, the CDR3 is TGTGCCAGCAGTGAAGCGGCTTGGCCGGCCCACCCGGGGCAGCCCCAGCATTTT. Its translation: CASSEAAWPAHPGQPQHF. The chain has TRBV2 and TRBJ1-5; D remains unclear. CDR3 length: 18 amino acids. Germline values: CDR1 SNHLY, CDR2 FYNNEI. V gave up 0 bases and J gave up 7 bases, with 22 bases separating them.

J is TRBJ1-6 and V is TRBV28; D unclear. V lost 6 bases and J lost 9, with 9 bases in between. This CDR3 spans 12 amino acids. The germline CDR1 and CDR2 sequences are MDHEN and SYDVKM. The CDR3 DNA reads as TGTGCCAGCAGGTTCGGTAGTTCACCCCTCCACTTT. Amino acid sequence: CASRFGSSPLHF.

This clone was counted once. J is TRBJ2-7 and V is TRBV6-5, with unresolved D. The V and J ends lost 0 bases and 2 bases respectively, with 8 bases between them. CDR1 and CDR2 from the germline V gene are MNHEY and SVGAGI. This CDR3 contains 14 residues. CDR3 sequence: CASSYSAPAYEQYF. In nucleotides, the CDR3 is TGTGCCAGCAGTTACTCTGCGCCGGCCTACGAGCAGTACTTC.

V and J are TRBV7-9 and TRBJ1-2; maybe TRBD1 (5 bases). This CDR3 spans 14 amino acids. CDR1 is SEHNR, CDR2 FQNEAQ, per germline (reference sequence). Deletions cut 5 bases from V and 8 bases from J, with 18 bases between. Here the CDR3 reads CASSPVTGWGGYTF. The CDR3 bases are TGTGCCAGCAGCCCCGTGACGGGGTGGGGGGGCTACACCTTC.

This clone was found once. The chain recombines TRBV7-6 with TRBJ2-1, with TRBD2 matching over 7 bases. The CDR3 extends over 14 amino acids. In germline, CDR1 is SGHVS, CDR2 FNYEAQ. Trimming at V came to 5 bases and at J to 2 bases, leaving 3 bases not matched to a gene. This chain's CDR3 is CASSMSGTYNEQFF. The DNA of the CDR3 is TGTGCCAGCAGCATGAGCGGGACCTACAATGAGCAGTTCTTC.

This chain links TRBV21-1 with TRBJ2-7; the listed D gene, TRBD1, was not tested against the DNA. TRBV21-1 is termed a pseudogene. The CDR3 runs to 18 residues. The CDR3 spells CASSTTGTGALGPYEQYF. The CDR3 DNA reads as TGTGCCAGCAGCACTACCGGGACAGGGGCCCTCGGACCTTACGAGCAGTACTTC.

This chain joins TRBV2 and TRBJ2-2, with no clear D. CDR1 and CDR2 (germline): SNHLY, FYNNEI. V was trimmed by 5 bases and J by 5 bases, leaving 6 bases between them. CDR3 size: 12 residues. As DNA, the CDR3 is TGTGCCAGCAGTAGGTGGACCGGGGAGCTGTTTTTT. Translated, it gives CASSRWTGELFF. The entire variable domain, with the rest obtained from reference TRBV2 and TRBJ2-2, is as follows: EPEVTQTPSHQVTQMGQEVILRCVPISNHLYFYWYRQILGQKVEFLVSFYNNEISEKSEIFDDQFSVERPDGSNFTLKIRSTKLEDSAMYFCASSRWTGELFFGEGSRLTVL.

As concerns this clone: Other DNA sequences of this sample code for an identical CDR3. CDR3 in DNA: TGCGCCAGCAGCTGGACAGGTGACGAGCAGTACTTC. This translates into CASSWTGDEQYF. The genes are TRBV5-1 and TRBJ2-7, with 7 bases identical to TRBD1. V lost 3 bases to trimming and J lost 5 bases; unmatched junction nucleotides: 2. The germline V gene has CDR1 SGHRS and CDR2 YFSETQ. The CDR3 runs to 12 residues.

The chain combines TRBV6-4 with TRBJ2-2; tentative D call: TRBD2 (6 bases). Between the trimmed V and J ends, which lost 6 bases and 6 bases, there was a span of 11 bases. Germline lookup yields CDR1 MRHNA and CDR2 SNTAGT. CDR3 length: 13 residues. CDR3 in DNA: TGTGCCAGCAGCGAGACTAGGGCCGGGGAGCTGTTTTTT. Translation gives CASSETRAGELFF.

The J gene is TRBJ2-5, the V gene TRBV5-6, with a tentative D call TRBD2 (5 bases). V lost 0 bases, J lost 3 bases, and 12 bases lay in between. This CDR3 has 15 amino acids. In germline, CDR1 is SGHDT, CDR2 YYEEEE. This CDR3 reads CASSLGSLAKETQYF. In DNA, the CDR3 is TGTGCCAGCAGCTTGGGCTCCTTAGCGAAAGAGACCCAGTACTTC.